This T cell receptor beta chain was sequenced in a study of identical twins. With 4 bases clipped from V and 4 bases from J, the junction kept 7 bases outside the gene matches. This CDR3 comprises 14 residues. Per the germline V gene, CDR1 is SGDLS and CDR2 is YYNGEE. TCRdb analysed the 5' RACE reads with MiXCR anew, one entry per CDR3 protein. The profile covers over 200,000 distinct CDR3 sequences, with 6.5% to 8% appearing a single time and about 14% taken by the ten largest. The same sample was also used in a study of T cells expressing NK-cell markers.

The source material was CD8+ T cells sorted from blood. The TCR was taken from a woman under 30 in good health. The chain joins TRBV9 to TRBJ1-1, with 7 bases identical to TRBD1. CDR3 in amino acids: CASSPRQGSTEAFF. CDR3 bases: TGTGCCAGCAGCCCCAGACAGGGTTCCACTGAAGCTTTCTTT.